This TCR beta chain appears in the sequencing data of a study of blood T cell repertoires in COVID-19. Turning to the study itself: Sample material is recorded as cDNA or gDNA derived from T cells, B-cell-depleted T cells, or PBMCs.

In the authors' workflow: How many nucleated cells were present was estimated from reference gene primer amplification. The assay was immunoSEQ multiplex PCR, and TCRdb's table has in-frame clones only and misses some. V, J and clone size reflect that table, while D and trimming were determined from the DNA. Altogether around 120,000 clones are present, roughly nine tenths being singletons, with the ten largest covering over 3.5%. V trimming: 3 bases; J trimming: 6 bases; junction bases outside the gene matches: 13. CDR3 length: 16 residues. CDR1 SGHAT and CDR2 FQNNGV come from the germline V gene. The clonotype comes from a man aged 50-59 years with active COVID-19. The chain uses TRBV11-2 and TRBJ1-1, with 7 bases fitting TRBD1. The material sequenced was peripheral blood. The CDR3 nucleotides read TGTGCCAGCAGCTTTAGAAGTGGGCCAGGGGGGCCTGAAGCTTTCTTT. It specifies CASSFRSGPGGPEAFF.